This T cell receptor beta chain was profiled in a study of regulatory T cells in long-lasting Graves disease. Findings and caveats of the study: New patients shared some 970 public clonotypes, fewer than the 2,741 shared by persistent patients.

Regarding time point: newly diagnosed GD, antithyroid drugs for less than 3 months. After RNA was extracted from PBMCs, the TCR library was made from it. By American Thyroid Association guidelines, Graves' disease was diagnosed in the cohort. The CDR3 extends over 15 amino acids. Trimming stripped 1 base from V and 0 bases from J, with 10 bases between. Germline CDR1 and CDR2: SGHVS and FNYEAQ. This clonotype showed up many times. Antigen: not known. Construction of the TCR beta libraries employed iRepertoire HTBI primers in conjunction with Arm-PCR of CDR3 regions. TCRdb redid the calling of the multiplex PCR reads with MiXCR, one entry per CDR3 protein. Of around 250,000 distinct CDR3 sequences in the sample, roughly 21% were seen once.

The clonotype was recovered from a female donor with Graves disease. Sequenced here: peripheral blood mononuclear cells (PBMCs), sampled at new diagnosis, from a patient treated with antithyroid drugs. The chain joins TRBV7-6 to TRBJ2-7; perhaps D is TRBD1 or TRBD2 (6 bases each). Here the CDR3 reads CASSLGGGLSYEQYF. The CDR3 DNA is TGTGCCAGCAGCTTAGGAGGGGGACTCTCCTACGAGCAGTACTTC.